The 27 T cell receptor beta chains below were found in one sample sequenced in a study of blood T cell repertoires in COVID-19. The method was immunoSEQ multiplex PCR; TCRdb's version includes in-frame clones alone and lacks a portion of them. This table has over 50,000 clones, almost 85% appearing once. The specimen was peripheral blood. Receptors were obtained from a man aged 55 to 69 with COVID-19, enrolled during active disease.

V is TRBV2 and J is TRBJ1-5; D is perhaps TRBD1 (5 bases). The CDR3 loop spans 14 amino acids. Trimming removed 8 bases at V and 1 base at J, with 12 bases between. Germline V gene lookup returns CDR1 SNHLY and CDR2 FYNNEI. The DNA of the CDR3 is TGTGCCAGCGGGGGGAGGGTGAGCAATCAGCCCCAGCATTTT. The encoded protein is CASGGRVSNQPQHF.

The chain combines TRBV2 with TRBJ1-6; a possible D gene is TRBD1 (5 bases). Deletions cut 9 bases from V and 5 bases from J, with 17 bases between. This CDR3 is 15 amino acids long. Germline assignment: CDR1 SNHLY and CDR2 FYNNEI. Here the CDR3 reads CARGGFGTDNSPLHF. In nucleotides, the CDR3 is TGTGCCAGGGGGGGATTCGGGACGGATAATTCACCCCTCCACTTT. The variable domain in full, completed from reference TRBV2 and TRBJ1-6, reads EPEVTQTPSHQVTQMGQEVILRCVPISNHLYFYWYRQILGQKVEFLVSFYNNEISEKSEIFDDQFSVERPDGSNFTLKIRSTKLEDSAMYFCARGGFGTDNSPLHFGNGTRLTVT.

This chain joins TRBV5-5 and TRBJ1-4; D not certain. With 0 bases removed from V and 7 bases from J, the gap between germline ends came to 16 bases. Germline loops: CDR1 SGHKS, CDR2 YYEKEE (reference sequence). This CDR3 is 16 amino acids long. DNA of the CDR3: TGTGCCAGCAGCTTGGGGCCCCTAGCCGCGGGTGAAAAACTGTTTTTT. Translation: CASSLGPLAAGEKLFF.

The rearrangement links TRBV10-1 to TRBJ2-1, with 7 bases matching TRBD1. Germline assignment: CDR1 WNHNN and CDR2 SYGVQD (reference sequence). V shed 0 bases, J shed 3 bases, and the junction held 5 bases outside the gene matches. The length of the CDR3 is 16 residues. The CDR3: CASSESTRGFYNEQFF. The CDR3 DNA reads TGCGCCAGCAGTGAGTCGACCAGGGGGTTCTACAATGAGCAGTTCTTC.

This clone was picked up one time. The CDR3 reads CASRLADEQYF. CDR3 sequence (DNA): TGTGCCAGCCGGCTCGCGGACGAGCAGTACTTC. This rearrangement joins TRBV7-9 to TRBJ2-7; D remains unclear. Trimming took off 8 bases at V and 5 bases at J, with 10 bases between the two ends. The CDR3 contains 11 residues. The germline V gene encodes CDR1 SEHNR and CDR2 FQNEAQ (reference sequence).

The rearrangement uses TRBV15 and TRBJ1-6; TRBD1 is a possible D gene (5 bases). Trimming left V 0 bases short and J 4 bases short, with 13 bases between. Germline assignment: CDR1 LNHNV and CDR2 YYDKDF (reference sequence). The length of the CDR3 is 17 residues. The DNA for the CDR3 is TGTGCCACCAGCAGAGATGCGGTGGGGCCTTATAATTCACCCCTCCACTTT. It encodes CATSRDAVGPYNSPLHF. Full variable domain (outside the CDR3, taken from reference TRBV15 and TRBJ1-6): DAMVIQNPRYQVTQFGKPVTLSCSQTLNHNVMYWYQQKSSQAPKLLFHYYDKDFNNEADTPDNFQSRRPNTSFCFLDIRSPGLGDTAMYLCATSRDAVGPYNSPLHFGNGTRLTVT.

In its sample, this clone was seen once. V is TRBV9 and J is TRBJ1-4; D may be TRBD1 (5 bases). Germline loops: CDR1 SGDLS, CDR2 YYNGEE. V was cut by 0 bases and J by 7 bases, with 7 bases left in between. There are 13 residues in the CDR3. This CDR3 is CASSVADSEKLFF. CDR3 nucleotide sequence: TGTGCCAGCAGCGTAGCAGACAGTGAAAAACTGTTTTTT.

The rearrangement links TRBV20-1 to TRBJ2-5; D may be TRBD2 (5 bases). CDR3 length equals 11 residues. The germline V gene encodes CDR1 DFQATT and CDR2 SNEGSKA (reference sequence). CDR3 bases: TGCAGCCCCCGGGGTTCAGAGACCCAGTACTTC. This gives the protein CSPRGSETQYF.

The chain couples TRBV10-1 to TRBJ1-2, with D uncertain. V lost 5 bases, J lost 5 bases, and 12 bases lay in between. The CDR3 is 13 residues long. The V gene's germline CDR1 is WNHNN and CDR2 SYGVQD (reference sequence). CDR3 sequence: CASSSDSSYGYTF. For the CDR3, the DNA is TGCGCCAGCAGTAGCGATTCGAGTTATGGCTACACCTTC.

The rearrangement uses TRBV6-6 and TRBJ2-1; 7 nucleotides align to TRBD2. The germline V gene encodes CDR1 MNHNY and CDR2 SVGAGI (reference sequence). The CDR3 is 15 amino acids. V shed 7 bases, J shed 3 bases, and the junction held 9 bases outside the gene matches. The CDR3 reads CASKGRGSNYNEQFF. The CDR3, as DNA: TGTGCCAGCAAGGGGAGGGGTTCTAACTACAATGAGCAGTTCTTC.

The chain is built from TRBV2 and TRBJ2-5; 7 bases are shared with TRBD2. V gave up 5 bases and J gave up 1 base; unmatched junction bases: 4. Germline CDR1 SNHLY, CDR2 FYNNEI. This CDR3 region has 14 residues. CDR3 sequence: CASSSRLAQETQYF. Here the CDR3 DNA reads TGTGCCAGCAGTAGCAGACTAGCCCAAGAGACCCAGTACTTC. Variable domain in full (rest from reference TRBV2 and TRBJ2-5): EPEVTQTPSHQVTQMGQEVILRCVPISNHLYFYWYRQILGQKVEFLVSFYNNEISEKSEIFDDQFSVERPDGSNFTLKIRSTKLEDSAMYFCASSSRLAQETQYFGPGTRLLVL.

This sequence joins TRBV5-5 and TRBJ2-3, with 9 bases aligning to TRBD1. The CDR3 runs to 16 residues. J lost 2 bases, V lost 5 bases, and 9 bases had no gene match. Germline V gives CDR1 SGHKS, CDR2 YYEKEE (reference sequence). The CDR3 DNA reads as TGTGCCAGCAGTTCCGGGACAGGGACATACACAGATACGCAGTATTTT. Its translation: CASSSGTGTYTDTQYF.

The V gene is TRBV5-1, the J gene TRBJ1-1; D may be TRBD1 (5 bases). Per germline, CDR1 SGHRS and CDR2 YFSETQ. V was cut by 4 bases and J by 0 bases, with 10 bases left in between. The CDR3 runs to 14 residues. CDR3 sequence (DNA): TGCGCCAGCAGCCCGGCGGGACTGAACACTGAAGCTTTCTTT. This codes for CASSPAGLNTEAFF.

The rearrangement uses TRBV7-9 and TRBJ2-7; D may be TRBD1 (5 bases). In germline, CDR1 is SEHNR, CDR2 FQNEAQ (reference sequence). Trimming took off 7 bases at V and 3 bases at J, with 16 bases between the two ends. The CDR3 spans 14 residues. CDR3 nucleotides: TGTGCCAGCAACCCTCCGGGTAGGGGCTACGAGCAGTACTTC. Protein product: CASNPPGRGYEQYF.

This sequence joins TRBV5-4 and TRBJ2-3, with a weak D call TRBD1 (6 bases). CDR3 length: 14 residues. V lost 5 bases, J lost 4 bases, and 14 bases lay in between. The germline gives CDR1 SGHNT, CDR2 YYREEE (reference sequence). CDR3 bases: TGTGCCAGCAGTTCGGGACACACCCCAGATACGCAGTATTTT. This codes for CASSSGHTPDTQYF.

The chain links TRBV10-3 to TRBJ2-1; a weak D match, TRBD2 (5 bases). With 6 bases removed from V and 8 bases from J, the gap between germline ends came to 20 bases. The CDR3 runs to 15 residues. The germline V gene has CDR1 ENHRY and CDR2 SYGVKD. This CDR3 reads CAIRPSTRRHHEQFF. CDR3 sequence (DNA): TGTGCCATCAGGCCGTCCACGAGGAGGCACCATGAGCAGTTCTTC.

V is TRBV25-1 and J is TRBJ2-7, with TRBD2 matching over 10 bases. The V gene end was trimmed by 6 bases and the J gene end by 3 bases; junction bases not matched to a gene: 11. This CDR3 has 16 residues. CDR1 and CDR2 (germline): MGHDK, SYGVNS. Here the CDR3 reads CASREKRTSGIYEQYF. DNA for the CDR3: TGTGCCAGCAGGGAGAAACGGACTAGCGGCATCTACGAGCAGTACTTC.

The V and J genes are TRBV30 and TRBJ2-5; D gene unclear. Germline V gene data show CDR1 as GTSNPN and CDR2 as SVGIG (reference sequence). This CDR3 comprises 15 residues. V was trimmed by 4 bases and J by 2 bases, leaving 17 bases between them. The CDR3 DNA follows: TGTGCCTGGACCGGCCTATCCGCGGCACAAGAGACCCAGTACTTC. It translates to CAWTGLSAAQETQYF.

The chain links TRBV10-1 to TRBJ2-1; D is possibly TRBD2 (7 bases). Trimming took off 3 bases at V and 4 bases at J, with 13 bases between the two ends. The CDR3 contains 15 residues. The germline V gene encodes CDR1 WNHNN and CDR2 SYGVQD (reference sequence). CDR3 sequence (DNA): TGCGCCAGCAGTGAACGGACTAGGGGGTACAATGAGCAGTTCTTC. Its protein product is CASSERTRGYNEQFF.

This sequence joins TRBV4-1 and TRBJ2-5; TRBD2 matches 8 bases. This CDR3 has 17 amino acids. Germline V gives CDR1 MGHRA, CDR2 YSYEKL. The V and J ends lost 3 bases and 3 bases, in that order; junction bases with no gene match: 12. The CDR3 loop is CASSHTLRTSKEETQYF. CDR3 nucleotide sequence: TGCGCCAGCAGCCACACACTCCGGACTAGCAAGGAAGAGACCCAGTACTTC.

V and J are TRBV6-5 and TRBJ1-2; the D gene is possibly TRBD1 (6 bases). In germline, CDR1 is MNHEY, CDR2 SVGAGI. The CDR3 covers 15 residues. V lost 7 bases and J lost 1, with 16 bases in between. In DNA form, the CDR3 reads TGTGCCAGCACATCGGGACACATTAATAACTATGGCTACACCTTC. It specifies CASTSGHINNYGYTF.

This chain uses TRBV11-2 with TRBJ2-7; 8 bases agree with TRBD2. The trim removed 4 bases at V and 5 bases at J, leaving 7 bases unmatched. Germline V gene lookup returns CDR1 SGHAT and CDR2 FQNNGV. The CDR3 spans 14 residues. CDR3 amino acids: CASSSRTSFHEQYF. The DNA for the CDR3 is TGTGCCAGCAGCTCCCGGACTAGCTTCCACGAGCAGTACTTC.

The chain links TRBV10-3 to TRBJ1-5; TRBD1 aligns across 10 bases. Trimming took 7 bases from V and 3 from J; bases not matched to a gene: 3. The germline V gene encodes CDR1 ENHRY and CDR2 SYGVKD. The CDR3 consists of 14 residues. This CDR3 reads CAIMGTGDNQPQHF. The CDR3 coding sequence is TGTGCCATCATGGGGACAGGGGACAATCAGCCCCAGCATTTT.

The chain has TRBV5-1 and TRBJ2-7; D unresolved. The germline gives CDR1 SGHRS, CDR2 YFSETQ. This CDR3 has 15 amino acids. V was trimmed by 4 bases and J by 3 bases, leaving 17 bases between them. The CDR3 is CASSNSGSQIYEQYF. The CDR3 bases are TGCGCCAGCAGCAACAGTGGTTCGCAAATCTACGAGCAGTACTTC.

This chain uses TRBV6-5 with TRBJ1-5, with 7 bases lining up with TRBD1. The V gene end was trimmed by 9 bases and the J gene end by 4 bases; junction bases not matched to a gene: 9. This CDR3 spans 14 amino acids. In germline, CDR1 is MNHEY, CDR2 SVGAGI. The CDR3 here is CASRSGGMNQPQHF. The CDR3 DNA follows: TGTGCCAGTCGGTCAGGGGGAATGAATCAGCCCCAGCATTTT.

This chain uses TRBV2 with TRBJ1-1; tentatively, D is TRBD1 (6 bases). CDR1 is SNHLY and CDR2 is FYNNEI in the germline V gene. This CDR3 contains 14 residues. V gave up 6 bases and J gave up 3 bases, with 14 bases separating them. The CDR3 nucleotides are TGTGCCAGCAGCCCACAGGGAAGGGACACTGAAGCTTTCTTT. Encoded protein: CASSPQGRDTEAFF.

The J gene is TRBJ1-1, the V gene TRBV5-1; D is ambiguous. This CDR3 is 11 amino acids long. V lost 6 bases, J lost 4 bases, and 7 bases lay in between. Germline V gives CDR1 SGHRS, CDR2 YFSETQ. This CDR3 is CASIRGTEAFF. CDR3 coding DNA: TGCGCCAGCATACGCGGCACTGAAGCTTTCTTT.